This TCR beta chain was profiled in a study of T cells after posttransplantation cyclophosphamide. The study's findings and limits: Donor-recipient repertoire similarity was low at 1-2 months, rising over year one. TRB overlap between skin or GI tissue T cells and blood was limited.

Sequenced by immunoSEQ multiplex PCR; TCRdb stores in-frame clones only, minus some. The table shows fewer than 25,000 clones, with roughly 82% occurring only once. CDR3 length: 16 residues. The V gene's germline CDR1 is SGHRS and CDR2 YFSETQ. Germline trimming cut 7 bases from V and 0 bases from J; bases unmatched to any gene: 6. This clone was picked up a small number of times. Antigen unknown. The V gene is TRBV5-1, the J gene TRBJ2-6; 8 bases map to TRBD1. The sequenced sample was PBMCs. The origin of this receptor is a woman aged 55-70 years with a blood cancer, CMV-positive, and with a related stem cell donor. Here the CDR3 reads CASHRGKLSGANVLTF. The CDR3 DNA reads as TGCGCCAGCCACAGGGGGAAACTCTCTGGGGCCAACGTCCTGACTTTC.